These 10 T cell receptor beta chains were all obtained from the same sample, sequenced in a study of CD8 T cells in ankylosing spondylitis. TCRdb re-derived calls from the 5' RACE reads in MiXCR, one entry per CDR3 protein. The sample lists under 450,000 distinct CDR3 sequences, 20% occurring once. Source material: blood, either unsorted or a sorted T cell fraction (not recorded which). The receptors come from a male donor with ankylosing spondylitis or in good health (not recorded which).

This clonotype was found a few times. V gene TRBV5-1 combines with J gene TRBJ1-2; 8 bases are shared with TRBD1. Trimming at V came to 3 bases and at J to 4 bases, leaving 5 bases not matched to a gene. This CDR3 spans 14 amino acids. Germline CDR1 reads SGHRS; CDR2 reads YFSETQ. The CDR3 sequence is CASSWGQEVYGYTF. In DNA form, the CDR3 reads TGCGCCAGCAGCTGGGGACAGGAAGTCTATGGCTACACCTTC.

This clonotype turned up a few times. This chain joins TRBV5-1 and TRBJ2-1; 8 bases align to TRBD2. The CDR3 is made up of 16 amino acids. Germline V gene sequence: CDR1 SGHRS, CDR2 YFSETQ. The V segment lost 0 bases and the J segment 4 bases; nucleotides outside the gene matches: 6. CDR3 bases: TGCGCCAGCAGCTTGGAGGTGTTAGCGGGATACAATGAGCAGTTCTTC. Amino acid sequence: CASSLEVLAGYNEQFF.

This chain connects TRBV7-3 to TRBJ2-3; D may be TRBD1 (7 bases). From germline, CDR1 is SGHTA and CDR2 FQGTGA. There are 13 residues in the CDR3. Trimming stripped 6 bases from V and 7 bases from J, with 14 bases between. CDR3 in amino acids: CASRPGGMNTQYF. Here the CDR3 DNA reads TGTGCCAGCAGACCAGGGGGGATGAATACGCAGTATTTT.

The chain has TRBV7-9 and TRBJ2-6; TRBD2 might be the D (6 bases). Trimming shortened V by 4 bases and J by 0 bases, and 13 bases separated the two germline ends. Germline V lookup: CDR1 SEHNR, CDR2 FQNEAQ (reference sequence). The CDR3 length is 17 residues. The CDR3: CASSWGLNPSGANVLTF. CDR3 nucleotide sequence: TGTGCCAGCAGCTGGGGACTTAATCCCTCTGGGGCCAACGTCCTGACTTTC.

This clonotype was recorded a few times. The CDR3 sequence is CASGLAGQGVIKAFF. DNA of the CDR3: TGTGCTAGTGGTTTGGCGGGGCAGGGGGTAATCAAAGCTTTCTTT. The chain carries TRBV12-5 and TRBJ1-1; the match to TRBD1 covers 7 bases. The CDR3 contains 15 residues. J was trimmed by 9 bases and V by 1 base; bases with no gene match: 11. CDR1 LGHNT and CDR2 FRNRAP come from the germline V gene.

This rearrangement joins TRBV20-1 to TRBJ2-1, with 12 nucleotides matching TRBD1. The CDR3 runs 16 residues. V shed 3 bases, J shed 5 bases, and the junction held 8 bases outside the gene matches. Germline V gene sequence: CDR1 DFQATT, CDR2 SNEGSKA (reference sequence). The CDR3 bases are TGCAGTGCTAGGAGGTTGGGACAGGGGGCCAACAATGAGCAGTTCTTC. Translated: CSARRLGQGANNEQFF.

The chain carries TRBV20-1 and TRBJ2-7; 11 bases are a match to TRBD2. V shed 3 bases, J shed 3 bases, and the junction held 7 bases outside the gene matches. Germline CDR1 reads DFQATT; CDR2 reads SNEGSKA (reference sequence). The CDR3 runs 15 residues. The CDR3 region has the DNA TGCAGTGCTAGGGTAGCGGGGGGGACCTTCTACGAGCAGTACTTC. Its protein product is CSARVAGGTFYEQYF.

The table lists this clonotype with a few counts. The CDR3 protein is CASSSMRASNYGYTF. CDR3 in DNA: TGTGCCAGCAGTTCCATGAGGGCTTCTAACTATGGCTACACCTTC. V and J are TRBV7-9 and TRBJ1-2; D is undetermined. V lost 6 bases, J lost 0 bases, and 14 bases lay in between. Looked up from germline, CDR1 is SEHNR and CDR2 is FQNEAQ (reference sequence). The CDR3 is 15 residues long.

The rearrangement joins TRBV7-8 to TRBJ2-1; D may match TRBD1 or TRBD2 (6 bases each). CDR1 and CDR2 from the germline V gene are SGHVS and FQNEAQ. V lost 1 base and J lost 7, with 14 bases in between. The CDR3 totals 15 residues. The CDR3 DNA is TGTGCCAGCAGCTTAGGGGGGGCCCCCCTGAATGAGCAGTTCTTC. It yields the protein CASSLGGAPLNEQFF.

The chain carries TRBV3-1 and TRBJ2-7, with 8 nucleotides matching TRBD1. The CDR3 loop spans 17 amino acids. Per germline, CDR1 LGHDT and CDR2 YNNKEL (reference sequence). V dropped 3 bases and J dropped 4; count of bases not matched to a gene: 14. The CDR3 DNA sequence: TGTGCCAGCAGCCAGCACGTACCCTGGACAGGGTTATACGAGCAGTACTTC. Its translation: CASSQHVPWTGLYEQYF.